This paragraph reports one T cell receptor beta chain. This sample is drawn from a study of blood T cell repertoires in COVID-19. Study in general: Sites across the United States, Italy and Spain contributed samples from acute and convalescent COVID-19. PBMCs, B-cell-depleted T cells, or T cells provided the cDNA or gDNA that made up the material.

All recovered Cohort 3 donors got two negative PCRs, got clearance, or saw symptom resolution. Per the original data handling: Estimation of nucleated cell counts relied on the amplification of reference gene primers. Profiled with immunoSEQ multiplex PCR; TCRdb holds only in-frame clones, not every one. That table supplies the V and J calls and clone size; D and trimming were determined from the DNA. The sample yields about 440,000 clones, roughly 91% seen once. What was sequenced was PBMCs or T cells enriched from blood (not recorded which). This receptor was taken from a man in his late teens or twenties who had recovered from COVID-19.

The CDR3 sequence: CASSQEGTGLNEKLFF. The CDR3, as DNA: TGCGCCAGCAGCCAAGAAGGGACAGGGTTAAATGAAAAACTGTTTTTT. The V and J genes are TRBV4-1 and TRBJ1-4, with TRBD1 identical over 9 bases. Germline V lookup: CDR1 MGHRA, CDR2 YSYEKL. J was trimmed by 5 bases and V by 0 bases; bases with no gene match: 4. CDR3 size: 16 residues.